This T cell receptor beta chain is from a study of low-dose radiotherapy and immunotherapy resistance in tumors (dated by TCRdb to between 2021 and 2024). For context, the study as a whole: In Cohort 1, 0.5 Gy per fraction was delivered every 2 weeks, and a total PTV dose of 6.5 Gy was prescribed. In Cohort 2, 1 Gy per fraction was delivered every two weeks, for a total of 13 Gy over 26 weeks. Nivolumab and ipilimumab were both given intravenously, with nivolumab at a 240 mg flat dose every two weeks and ipilimumab at 1 mg/kg every six weeks. Cyclophosphamide 200 mg/m2 was given intravenously every two weeks, one day before each radiation and immunotherapy administration. Aspirin 300 mg was taken orally once daily by patients for four cycles, starting on cycle 1 day 1. Superscript III and a set of TRAV- and TRBV-specific primers were used to synthesize first-strand cDNA, so that both TCRalpha and TCRbeta chains were covered. Randomization of trial participants into treatment groups was not performed. Eight patients were included in the translational analysis, namely three from the first dose cohort plus the first five from the second dose cohort.

Its CDR3 holds 17 amino acids, cysteine through phenylalanine. The kept DNA is CDR3 alone, 51 bases in frame from the first base. V loses 4 bases at its end and J loses 2 bases; junction bases beyond the gene matches: 8. Based on the germline V gene (reference sequence), the CDR1 and CDR2 sequences are LNHDA and SQIVND. The meaning of the sample's time point label: after trial treatment. The treatment or condition label on this specimen signifies: LDRT plus nivolumab, ipilimumab, low-dose cyclophosphamide and aspirin (RACIN trial). The donors took part in RACIN, a single-arm, phase I, dose-escalation trial that combined nivolumab, ipilimumab, aspirin, low-dose cyclophosphamide and low-dose radiotherapy. Eligible patients had advanced, TIL-negative solid tumors. These reads were obtained on an Illumina HiSeq 2500. TCRs were amplified with Phusion for about 18 PCR cycles using a constant-region primer together with the adapter attached to the V primers. Amplification of the isolated mRNA was done with the MessageAmp II aRNA Amplification Kit, which involved a 16-hour in vitro transcription at 37 degrees C. The Dynabeads mRNA DIRECT Purification Kit was used to isolate mRNA for TCR sequencing. Indexed Illumina adapters were added in a second Phusion PCR of roughly 23 cycles, and the PCR products were purified with AMPure XP beads. Turning to the authors' computational methods: Custom Perl scripts pooled TCR sequences encoding the same protein, removed out-of-frame sequences and computed each clonotype's abundance. Any TCR sequence backed by just one read was left out of the analysis. Repertoire metrics included Shannon entropy, Gini index, clonality, richness, and frequency of TCRs shared between repertoires. TCRdb itself trimmed the public reads at Q25 with fastp, ran MiXCR and retained productive beta chains. Entries that share a CDR3 protein sequence are merged under the most common genes and DNA. The V and J calls, along with clone size, are taken from TCRdb and not from the paper's own processing. The sample table lists around 57,000 distinct CDR3 sequences, approximately 35% of them with a count of one. The top ten clones comprise 8% to 9% of the sample.

For this clonotype: The antigen it binds to is not known. Base qualities are not recorded, but no much larger clone differs from it by a single base.

Recombination connected TRBV19 to TRBJ1-5; 10 central nucleotides agree with TRBD1. The sample consisted of PBMCs, taken after low-dose radiotherapy plus immunotherapy. This clonotype originated in a male donor with rectosigmoid adenocarcinoma. Here is the DNA: TGTGCCAGTAGTAGGACCTCAGGGACAGGGGGCAATCAGCCCCAGCATTTT. It translates to CASSRTSGTGGNQPQHF.